These T cell receptor beta chains were read from a single sample in a study of patients and donors after allogeneic stem cell transplantation. Via MiXCR, TCRdb re-called the RT-PCR reads, giving one row per CDR3 protein. The table lists about 960,000 distinct CDR3 sequences, over 15% of them singletons. Sequenced material: blood, either unsorted or a sorted T cell fraction (not recorded which). The receptors shown here come from a human donor who was either an allogeneic HSCT recipient or a stem cell or donor lymphocyte infusion donor (not recorded which). It is not recorded whose cells these are; they may come from a transplant donor. Each CDR3 is given with its conserved first and last residue. The order of the fields is V gene, clone size, D gene, J gene, CDR3 length, CDR3 DNA, CDR3 protein. The D gene is left open where the match is weak. Rows give clone size only sometimes, using once, few, many, or a class for an expanded clone.

V gene: TRBV5-6; clone size: many; D gene: NA; J gene: TRBJ1-1; CDR3 length: 14; CDR3 DNA: TGTGCCAGCAGCCCGAGAGGTCTGAACACTGAAGCTTTCTTT; CDR3 protein: CASSPRGLNTEAFF
V gene: TRBV5-1; clone size: few; D gene: NA; J gene: TRBJ1-3; CDR3 length: 16; CDR3 DNA: TGCGCCAGCAGCTCCTCTGGCGGGGGCTCTGGAAACACCATATATTTT; CDR3 protein: CASSSSGGGSGNTIYF
V gene: TRBV4-1; clone size: few; D gene: TRBD2; J gene: TRBJ2-7; CDR3 length: 15; CDR3 DNA: TGCGCCAGCACCCAAACGGGGGGGGTCCCCTACGAGCAGTACTTC; CDR3 protein: CASTQTGGVPYEQYF
V gene: TRBV3-1; clone size: NA; D gene: TRBD2; J gene: TRBJ2-7; CDR3 length: 16; CDR3 DNA: TGTGCCAGCAGCCAAGTTACGGGACTAGCGTTGGACGAGCAGTACTTC; CDR3 protein: CASSQVTGLALDEQYF
V gene: TRBV12-3/TRBV12-4; clone size: NA; D gene: NA; J gene: TRBJ2-1; CDR3 length: 18; CDR3 DNA: TGTGCCAGCACCCCACGAGGAGGGAAGACGGACTCCTACAATGAGCAGTTCTTC; CDR3 protein: CASTPRGGKTDSYNEQFF
V gene: TRBV7-2; clone size: NA; D gene: NA; J gene: TRBJ2-1; CDR3 length: 12; CDR3 DNA: TGTGCCAGCAGCTCCCGTTGGGGTTCTCAGTTCTTC; CDR3 protein: CASSSRWGSQFF
V gene: TRBV27; clone size: NA; D gene: TRBD2; J gene: TRBJ2-7; CDR3 length: 15; CDR3 DNA: TGTGCCAGCAGTTCGATAGCGGGAGTGGGCAACGAGCAGTACTTC; CDR3 protein: CASSSIAGVGNEQYF
V gene: TRBV10-3; clone size: many; D gene: NA; J gene: TRBJ2-1; CDR3 length: 13; CDR3 DNA: TGTGCCATCAGTGACCTCCCCGGGCATGAGCAGTTCTTC; CDR3 protein: CAISDLPGHEQFF
V gene: TRBV7-9; clone size: NA; D gene: TRBD1; J gene: TRBJ1-2; CDR3 length: 12; CDR3 DNA: TGTGCCAGCAGAGGGGGCCTGGGAAGCTACACCTTC; CDR3 protein: CASRGGLGSYTF
V gene: TRBV5-1; clone size: NA; D gene: TRBD2; J gene: TRBJ2-1; CDR3 length: 15; CDR3 DNA: TGCGCCAGCAGCTCTAGCGGGAGGGCAGCCAATGAGCAGTTCTTC; CDR3 protein: CASSSSGRAANEQFF
V gene: TRBV5-5; clone size: few; D gene: TRBD2; J gene: TRBJ2-2; CDR3 length: 12; CDR3 DNA: TGTGCCAGCAGCCGGGGGGGGATTGAGCTGTTTTTT; CDR3 protein: CASSRGGIELFF
V gene: TRBV30; clone size: few; D gene: NA; J gene: TRBJ1-1; CDR3 length: 13; CDR3 DNA: TGTGCCTGGGCAACAGGGATGAACACTGAAGCTTTCTTT; CDR3 protein: CAWATGMNTEAFF
V gene: TRBV5-6; clone size: few; D gene: NA; J gene: TRBJ1-1; CDR3 length: 15; CDR3 DNA: TGTGCCAGCAACCGCCGTGGGTACCAGAACACTGAAGCTTTCTTT; CDR3 protein: CASNRRGYQNTEAFF
V gene: TRBV9; clone size: few; D gene: TRBD2; J gene: TRBJ2-1; CDR3 length: 17; CDR3 DNA: TGTGCCAGCAGCGTAGTTCCTAGCGGGAGCTCCTACAATGAGCAGTTCTTC; CDR3 protein: CASSVVPSGSSYNEQFF
V gene: TRBV4-3; clone size: few; D gene: NA; J gene: TRBJ2-5; CDR3 length: 15; CDR3 DNA: TGCGCCAGCAGCCAAGGTTCAGGGTGGGGAGAGACCCAGTACTTC; CDR3 protein: CASSQGSGWGETQYF
V gene: TRBV6-2/TRBV6-3; clone size: few; D gene: NA; J gene: TRBJ1-1; CDR3 length: 16; CDR3 DNA: TGTGCCAGCAGTTACCCCCTACAGAATCTGAACACTGAAGCTTTCTTT; CDR3 protein: CASSYPLQNLNTEAFF
V gene: TRBV29-1; clone size: few; D gene: NA; J gene: TRBJ1-2; CDR3 length: 12; CDR3 DNA: TGCAGCGTGGCGGGGACTTCCTATGGCTACACCTTC; CDR3 protein: CSVAGTSYGYTF
V gene: TRBV9; clone size: few; D gene: TRBD1; J gene: TRBJ2-2; CDR3 length: 15; CDR3 DNA: TGTGCCAGCAGCGGCGACAGGGGAACCACCGGGGAGCTGTTTTTT; CDR3 protein: CASSGDRGTTGELFF
V gene: TRBV27; clone size: few; D gene: NA; J gene: TRBJ2-7; CDR3 length: 15; CDR3 DNA: TGTGCCAGCAGCCGTCTGTTTTCGGGCTCCTACGAGCAGTACTTC; CDR3 protein: CASSRLFSGSYEQYF
V gene: TRBV27; clone size: few; D gene: TRBD1; J gene: TRBJ1-2; CDR3 length: 18; CDR3 DNA: TGTGCCAGCCCTCTCCTGAGGGGGGACAGGGTCTTAAACTATGGCTACACCTTC; CDR3 protein: CASPLLRGDRVLNYGYTF
V gene: TRBV2; clone size: NA; D gene: NA; J gene: TRBJ2-4; CDR3 length: 15; CDR3 DNA: TGTGCCGGGATCGGACTGGATCTAGCCAAAAACATTCAGTACTTC; CDR3 protein: CAGIGLDLAKNIQYF
V gene: TRBV5-1; clone size: NA; D gene: TRBD1; J gene: TRBJ2-3; CDR3 length: 16; CDR3 DNA: TGCGCCAGCAGCTTGAGGGGGCGAGTCAGCACAGATACGCAGTATTTT; CDR3 protein: CASSLRGRVSTDTQYF
V gene: TRBV24-1; clone size: NA; D gene: NA; J gene: TRBJ1-5; CDR3 length: 15; CDR3 DNA: TGTGCCACACAGACGGGGGGGCAAATCAATCAGCCCCAGCATTTT; CDR3 protein: CATQTGGQINQPQHF
V gene: TRBV2; clone size: NA; D gene: NA; J gene: TRBJ2-5; CDR3 length: 14; CDR3 DNA: TGTGCCAGCAGTGAAAACATGCCGCAAGAGACCCAGTACTTC; CDR3 protein: CASSENMPQETQYF
V gene: TRBV12-3/TRBV12-4; clone size: NA; D gene: NA; J gene: TRBJ1-2; CDR3 length: 14; CDR3 DNA: TGTGCCAGCAGCCCCACCTTTGGGGGCGATGGCTACACCTTC; CDR3 protein: CASSPTFGGDGYTF
V gene: TRBV6-1; clone size: NA; D gene: NA; J gene: TRBJ1-1; CDR3 length: 13; CDR3 DNA: TGTGCCAGCAGGGGAGGCGGTGGGACTGAAGCTTTCTTT; CDR3 protein: CASRGGGGTEAFF
V gene: TRBV18; clone size: NA; D gene: TRBD2; J gene: TRBJ2-1; CDR3 length: 15; CDR3 DNA: TGTGCCAGCTCACCAAGGACGGGGACTAGCTATGAGCAGTTCTTC; CDR3 protein: CASSPRTGTSYEQFF
V gene: TRBV11-1; clone size: NA; D gene: NA; J gene: TRBJ1-1; CDR3 length: 19; CDR3 DNA: TGTGCCAGCAGCTTAGTCCCCAAAGAATGGGAAGTAATGAACACTGAAGCTTTCTTT; CDR3 protein: CASSLVPKEWEVMNTEAFF
V gene: TRBV20-1; clone size: many; D gene: TRBD1; J gene: TRBJ1-5; CDR3 length: 16; CDR3 DNA: TGCAGTGCTAGAGATAAACAGGGGGGTGACAATCAGCCCCAGCATTTT; CDR3 protein: CSARDKQGGDNQPQHF
V gene: TRBV7-3; clone size: many; D gene: TRBD1; J gene: TRBJ2-1; CDR3 length: 13; CDR3 DNA: TGTGCCAGCAGTAGACAGGGTTACAATGAGCAGTTCTTC; CDR3 protein: CASSRQGYNEQFF
V gene: TRBV5-1; clone size: few; D gene: NA; J gene: TRBJ2-1; CDR3 length: 14; CDR3 DNA: TGCGCCAGCAGCTTGGTTTGGTCCTACAATGAGCAGTTCTTC; CDR3 protein: CASSLVWSYNEQFF
V gene: TRBV27; clone size: few; D gene: NA; J gene: TRBJ2-7; CDR3 length: 16; CDR3 DNA: TGTGCCAGCAGTTTCATTGGGGGGTCTCGGGATGGGGAGCAGTACTTC; CDR3 protein: CASSFIGGSRDGEQYF
V gene: TRBV29-1; clone size: few; D gene: NA; J gene: TRBJ2-1; CDR3 length: 12; CDR3 DNA: TGCAGCGTTTCTAGGGGGGACAATGAGCAGTTCTTC; CDR3 protein: CSVSRGDNEQFF
V gene: TRBV4-2; clone size: many; D gene: TRBD1; J gene: TRBJ2-2; CDR3 length: 16; CDR3 DNA: TGTGCCAGCAGCCAAGCCCACCGACAGGGGTCCGGGGAGCTGTTTTTT; CDR3 protein: CASSQAHRQGSGELFF
V gene: TRBV2; clone size: few; D gene: NA; J gene: TRBJ1-2; CDR3 length: 14; CDR3 DNA: TGTGCCAGCCCAGGGACGGGACAATTCTATGGCTACACCTTC; CDR3 protein: CASPGTGQFYGYTF
V gene: TRBV20-1; clone size: NA; D gene: TRBD2; J gene: TRBJ2-2; CDR3 length: 15; CDR3 DNA: TGCAGTGCTAGAGATCCTAGCGGGAAGTCCGGGGAGCTGTTTTTT; CDR3 protein: CSARDPSGKSGELFF
V gene: TRBV29-1; clone size: few; D gene: NA; J gene: TRBJ1-2; CDR3 length: 12; CDR3 DNA: TGCAGCGTTGTAGTGGGGCAATTTGGCTACACCTTC; CDR3 protein: CSVVVGQFGYTF
V gene: TRBV12-3/TRBV12-4; clone size: NA; D gene: NA; J gene: TRBJ2-7; CDR3 length: 14; CDR3 DNA: TGTGCCAGCAGGTCTCAAGGGGTCTCCTACGAGCAGTACTTC; CDR3 protein: CASRSQGVSYEQYF
V gene: TRBV7-3; clone size: NA; D gene: NA; J gene: TRBJ2-5; CDR3 length: 14; CDR3 DNA: TGTGCCAGCAGTCCCGCCCATGACCAAGAGACCCAGTACTTC; CDR3 protein: CASSPAHDQETQYF
V gene: TRBV11-2; clone size: NA; D gene: TRBD1; J gene: TRBJ2-3; CDR3 length: 16; CDR3 DNA: TGTGCCAGCAGCTTAACGGACAGGGTAGTAAGAGATACGCAGTATTTT; CDR3 protein: CASSLTDRVVRDTQYF
V gene: TRBV5-1; clone size: NA; D gene: NA; J gene: TRBJ2-4; CDR3 length: 15; CDR3 DNA: TGCGCCAGCAGCTTGGGGGACCAAGCCAAAAACATTCAGTACTTC; CDR3 protein: CASSLGDQAKNIQYF
V gene: TRBV27; clone size: NA; D gene: TRBD1; J gene: TRBJ2-1; CDR3 length: 14; CDR3 DNA: TGTGCCAGCAGTTCGGGACAGATAAACAATGAGCAGTTCTTC; CDR3 protein: CASSSGQINNEQFF
V gene: TRBV11-1; clone size: NA; D gene: TRBD1; J gene: TRBJ2-3; CDR3 length: 18; CDR3 DNA: TGTGCCAGCAGCCCCCCCGGGACAGGGGGCAGTAGCACAGATACGCAGTATTTT; CDR3 protein: CASSPPGTGGSSTDTQYF
V gene: TRBV6-2/TRBV6-3; clone size: NA; D gene: TRBD1; J gene: TRBJ1-6; CDR3 length: 15; CDR3 DNA: TGTGCCAGCAAACGGGACAGGGCCTATAATTCACCCCTCCACTTT; CDR3 protein: CASKRDRAYNSPLHF
V gene: TRBV10-3; clone size: NA; D gene: NA; J gene: TRBJ2-1; CDR3 length: 15; CDR3 DNA: TGTGCCATCAGTGGGGGCCGATCTTCCTACAATGAGCAGTTCTTC; CDR3 protein: CAISGGRSSYNEQFF
V gene: TRBV12-5; clone size: few; D gene: NA; J gene: TRBJ2-1; CDR3 length: 11; CDR3 DNA: TGTGCTAGTGGTTTTCACAATGAGCAGTTCTTC; CDR3 protein: CASGFHNEQFF
V gene: TRBV5-1; clone size: NA; D gene: NA; J gene: TRBJ1-1; CDR3 length: 14; CDR3 DNA: TGCGCCAGCAGCTTTGGGCAGATCAACACTGAAGCTTTCTTT; CDR3 protein: CASSFGQINTEAFF
V gene: TRBV6-2/TRBV6-3; clone size: few; D gene: TRBD1; J gene: TRBJ2-7; CDR3 length: 13; CDR3 DNA: TGTGCCAGCAGACCAAACAGGGGGCGGGAGCAGTACTTC; CDR3 protein: CASRPNRGREQYF